One and the same sample provided the 2 T cell receptor beta chains below, sequenced in a study of beta chain features in type 1 diabetes (dated by TCRdb to the late 2010s). What the authors observed across the whole study: A moderate but significant shortening of TCRB CDR3 length was observed in type 1 diabetes patients in all four CD4+ subsets.

The library was prepared using the immunoSEQ multiplex PCR assay. The entire isolated RNA was reverse transcribed using the High Capacity cDNA Reverse Transcription Kit, and thus expressed TCRB transcripts were sequenced. TCRdb took this table from immuneACCESS and kept in-frame rearrangements with V and J called. Such tables lack part of the clones; where checked against another copy, unresolved V genes explain under half of the gap, and the rest is unexplained. Recorded for this sample are roughly 730,000 clones; 13% of them occurred a single time. Together, the top ten hold approximately 0.02% of the sample. Which antigens these TCRs recognize remains unknown. The sequencing input was naive CD4+ T cells from blood. This specimen's cell subset or site label, per the study, means: true naive CD4+ T cells. Receptors originate from a man between 18 and 29 years old with type 1 diabetes.

The gene calls are TRBV15 and TRBJ1-6; TRBD1 agrees at 8 bases. The CDR3 covers 15 residues. Germline-derived CDR1 and CDR2 are LNHNV and YYDKDF (reference sequence). V dropped 5 bases and J dropped 7; count of bases not matched to a gene: 7. The CDR3 sequence is CATSSRDRINSPLHF. CDR3 in DNA: TGTGCCACCAGCTCCCGGGACAGGATAAATTCACCCCTCCACTTT.

This clone was seen a handful of times. The chain combines TRBV7-9 with TRBJ1-1; D not resolved. In germline, CDR1 is SEHNR, CDR2 FQNEAQ (reference sequence). V lost 4 bases, J lost 9 bases, and 9 bases lay in between. The CDR3 loop spans 11 amino acids. The CDR3 loop is CASSSPEKAFF. The DNA of the CDR3 is TGTGCCAGCAGCTCGCCCGAGAAAGCTTTCTTT.